Listed below are T cell receptor beta chains from one sample, sequenced in a study of CD8 T cells in ankylosing spondylitis. TCRdb recomputed calls from the 5' RACE reads with MiXCR, one row per CDR3 protein. The sample yields around 75,000 distinct CDR3 sequences, less than 6% seen once. Sequencing was carried out using blood, either unsorted or a sorted T cell fraction (not recorded which). The source is a male donor with ankylosing spondylitis or in good health (not recorded which). The CDR3 runs from the conserved cysteine through the conserved F or W. The order of the fields is CDR3 protein, CDR3 DNA, V gene, D gene, J gene, clone size. A D gene is named only where the DNA matches it firmly. Size values are once, few and many counts, or a class for expanded clones, and some rows have none.

CDR3 protein: CASRRTSAYEQYF
CDR3 DNA: TGTGCCAGCAGAAGGACTAGCGCCTACGAGCAGTACTTC
V gene: TRBV6-5
D gene: TRBD2
J gene: TRBJ2-7
clone size: many

CDR3 protein: CATSRTGEYNSPLHF
CDR3 DNA: TGTGCCACCTCCCGGACAGGCGAGTATAATTCACCCCTCCACTTT
V gene: TRBV5-6
D gene: TRBD1
J gene: TRBJ1-6
clone size: many

CDR3 protein: CASSLLGLAGVDTQYF
CDR3 DNA: TGTGCCAGCAGCCTACTTGGACTAGCGGGGGTAGATACGCAGTATTTT
V gene: TRBV11-1
D gene: TRBD2
J gene: TRBJ2-3
clone size: .

CDR3 protein: CASSSTGGLLKYNEQFF
CDR3 DNA: TGTGCCAGCAGCTCAACAGGGGGCCTTTTAAAATACAATGAGCAGTTCTTC
V gene: TRBV5-4
D gene: TRBD1
J gene: TRBJ2-1
clone size: many

CDR3 protein: CAISTGRNTEAFF
CDR3 DNA: TGTGCCATCAGTACAGGCCGGAACACTGAAGCTTTCTTT
V gene: TRBV10-3
D gene: .
J gene: TRBJ1-1
clone size: many

CDR3 protein: CASSTPRDNSYEQYF
CDR3 DNA: TGCGCCAGCAGCACCCCCCGGGACAACTCCTACGAGCAGTACTTC
V gene: TRBV5-1
D gene: .
J gene: TRBJ2-7
clone size: many

CDR3 protein: CASSLVKYSNYGYTF
CDR3 DNA: TGTGCCAGCAGCTTAGTCAAGTACTCTAACTATGGCTACACCTTC
V gene: TRBV7-2
D gene: .
J gene: TRBJ1-2
clone size: many

CDR3 protein: CASSIFGEQFF
CDR3 DNA: TGTGCCAGCAGTATTTTTGGTGAGCAGTTCTTC
V gene: TRBV5-6
D gene: .
J gene: TRBJ2-1
clone size: many

CDR3 protein: CSAHGTGINSPLHF
CDR3 DNA: TGCAGTGCGCACGGGACAGGGATTAACTCACCCCTCCACTTT
V gene: TRBV20-1
D gene: TRBD1
J gene: TRBJ1-6
clone size: many

CDR3 protein: CSAKLGQAHSNQPQHF
CDR3 DNA: TGCAGTGCAAAACTGGGACAGGCACATAGCAATCAGCCCCAGCATTTT
V gene: TRBV20-1
D gene: TRBD1
J gene: TRBJ1-5
clone size: many

CDR3 protein: CSVLPGATDTQYF
CDR3 DNA: TGCAGCGTCCTACCGGGGGCCACAGATACGCAGTATTTT
V gene: TRBV29-1
D gene: .
J gene: TRBJ2-3
clone size: many

CDR3 protein: CASSSPTGQANYGYTF
CDR3 DNA: TGTGCCAGCAGTTCCCCGACAGGCCAAGCTAACTATGGCTACACCTTC
V gene: TRBV6-5
D gene: .
J gene: TRBJ1-2
clone size: many

CDR3 protein: CASSIDALAGGPGDRDSYNEQFF
CDR3 DNA: TGTGCCAGTAGTATAGATGCCCTAGCGGGGGGTCCGGGGGATCGAGACTCCTACAATGAGCAGTTCTTC
V gene: TRBV19
D gene: TRBD2
J gene: TRBJ2-1
clone size: many

CDR3 protein: CATLSGTDLNEKLFF
CDR3 DNA: TGTGCCACCCTCTCCGGGACAGACCTTAATGAAAAACTGTTTTTT
V gene: TRBV10-3
D gene: TRBD1
J gene: TRBJ1-4
clone size: many

CDR3 protein: CASSEALLGPETDTQYF
CDR3 DNA: TGTGCCAGCAGTGAAGCGCTTCTGGGCCCGGAGACAGATACGCAGTATTTT
V gene: TRBV2
D gene: .
J gene: TRBJ2-3
clone size: many

CDR3 protein: CASSFQGNSPLHF
CDR3 DNA: TGTGCCAGCAGTTTTCAGGGAAATTCACCCCTCCACTTT
V gene: TRBV12-3/TRBV12-4
D gene: .
J gene: TRBJ1-6
clone size: many

CDR3 protein: CASSLVGPTQFF
CDR3 DNA: TGTGCCAGCAGCTTAGTCGGGCCAACGCAGTTCTTC
V gene: TRBV7-9
D gene: .
J gene: TRBJ2-1
clone size: many

CDR3 protein: CASSSLRGPQETQYF
CDR3 DNA: TGTGCCAGCAGCTCCCTTCGGGGACCCCAAGAGACCCAGTACTTC
V gene: TRBV7-9
D gene: .
J gene: TRBJ2-5
clone size: few

CDR3 protein: CASSQDYGVNEKLFF
CDR3 DNA: TGCGCCAGCAGCCAAGATTACGGGGTTAATGAAAAACTGTTTTTT
V gene: TRBV4-3
D gene: .
J gene: TRBJ1-4
clone size: many

CDR3 protein: CASSSVGGYTEAFF
CDR3 DNA: TGTGCCAGCAGTTCGGTAGGAGGATACACTGAAGCTTTCTTT
V gene: TRBV12-3/TRBV12-4
D gene: .
J gene: TRBJ1-1
clone size: many

CDR3 protein: CAWRGPRMTEAFF
CDR3 DNA: TGTGCCTGGAGAGGACCAAGGATGACTGAAGCTTTCTTT
V gene: TRBV30
D gene: .
J gene: TRBJ1-1
clone size: many

CDR3 protein: CAISESGTSGGGEQFF
CDR3 DNA: TGTGCCATCAGTGAATCCGGGACTAGCGGGGGGGGTGAGCAGTTCTTC
V gene: TRBV10-3
D gene: TRBD2
J gene: TRBJ2-1
clone size: many

CDR3 protein: CASSQELIAGRNEQFF
CDR3 DNA: TGCGCCAGCAGCCAAGAATTGATAGCCGGCCGCAATGAGCAGTTCTTC
V gene: TRBV4-1
D gene: .
J gene: TRBJ2-1
clone size: many

CDR3 protein: CASSQGQPYYGYTF
CDR3 DNA: TGTGCCAGCAGTCAGGGACAGCCTTACTATGGCTACACCTTC
V gene: TRBV2
D gene: TRBD1
J gene: TRBJ1-2
clone size: .

CDR3 protein: CSAPGQGSGIEFF
CDR3 DNA: TGCAGTGCCCCCGGACAGGGAAGTGGGATCGAGTTCTTC
V gene: TRBV20-1
D gene: TRBD1
J gene: TRBJ2-1
clone size: many

CDR3 protein: CSVSLVGQEEGEQYF
CDR3 DNA: TGCAGCGTTTCTCTAGTGGGACAGGAGGAGGGCGAGCAGTACTTC
V gene: TRBV29-1
D gene: TRBD1
J gene: TRBJ2-7
clone size: many

CDR3 protein: CASKGQMNSPLHF
CDR3 DNA: TGTGCCAGCAAGGGACAGATGAATTCACCCCTCCACTTT
V gene: TRBV6-5
D gene: TRBD1
J gene: TRBJ1-6
clone size: many

CDR3 protein: CASTLRGGPSYNEQFF
CDR3 DNA: TGTGCCAGCACACTTCGGGGGGGTCCCTCCTACAATGAGCAGTTCTTC
V gene: TRBV12-3/TRBV12-4
D gene: TRBD2
J gene: TRBJ2-1
clone size: many

CDR3 protein: CSAFSWQSDYGYTF
CDR3 DNA: TGCAGCGCCTTTTCTTGGCAGTCCGACTATGGCTACACCTTC
V gene: TRBV29-1
D gene: .
J gene: TRBJ1-2
clone size: many

CDR3 protein: CASSQDSFSYNEQFF
CDR3 DNA: TGTGCCAGCAGCCAAGATTCTTTTTCCTACAATGAGCAGTTCTTC
V gene: TRBV3-1
D gene: .
J gene: TRBJ2-1
clone size: many

CDR3 protein: CASSFPMGSGGSYEQYF
CDR3 DNA: TGTGCCAGCAGTTTCCCCATGGGTAGCGGGGGGTCCTACGAGCAGTACTTC
V gene: TRBV28
D gene: TRBD2
J gene: TRBJ2-7
clone size: many

CDR3 protein: CASSPNAAAGNTIYF
CDR3 DNA: TGTGCCAGCTCACCAAATGCAGCCGCTGGAAACACCATATATTTT
V gene: TRBV18
D gene: .
J gene: TRBJ1-3
clone size: many

CDR3 protein: CASSPGTGRNGIQYF
CDR3 DNA: TGTGCCAGCAGTCCCGGGACAGGGAGGAATGGCATTCAGTACTTC
V gene: TRBV12-3/TRBV12-4
D gene: TRBD1
J gene: TRBJ2-4
clone size: many

CDR3 protein: CASSSTGTNYEQYF
CDR3 DNA: TGCGCCAGCAGCTCCACCGGGACTAACTACGAGCAGTACTTC
V gene: TRBV5-1
D gene: TRBD2
J gene: TRBJ2-7
clone size: many

CDR3 protein: CAWSVRRDGELFF
CDR3 DNA: TGTGCCTGGAGTGTACGCCGGGACGGGGAGCTGTTTTTT
V gene: TRBV30
D gene: .
J gene: TRBJ2-2
clone size: many

CDR3 protein: CAISDRATNQPQHF
CDR3 DNA: TGTGCCATCAGTGACCGGGCTACAAATCAGCCCCAGCATTTT
V gene: TRBV10-3
D gene: .
J gene: TRBJ1-5
clone size: few

CDR3 protein: CASRETGGPNEKLFF
CDR3 DNA: TGCGCCAGCAGAGAAACAGGGGGCCCTAATGAAAAACTGTTTTTT
V gene: TRBV5-1
D gene: TRBD1
J gene: TRBJ1-4
clone size: many

CDR3 protein: CASSLDGVHTEAFF
CDR3 DNA: TGTGCCAGCAGCCTGGACGGTGTTCACACTGAAGCTTTCTTT
V gene: TRBV7-8
D gene: .
J gene: TRBJ1-1
clone size: many

CDR3 protein: CASSYSRGGVGELFF
CDR3 DNA: TGTGCCAGCAGTTACTCCCGCGGGGGGGTCGGGGAGCTGTTTTTT
V gene: TRBV6-2/TRBV6-3
D gene: TRBD2
J gene: TRBJ2-2
clone size: many

CDR3 protein: CASSLVETQYF
CDR3 DNA: TGTGCCAGCAGCTTAGTGGAGACCCAGTACTTC
V gene: TRBV7-2
D gene: .
J gene: TRBJ2-5
clone size: many

CDR3 protein: CATRLAGLQETQYF
CDR3 DNA: TGTGCCACCAGACTAGCGGGGCTCCAAGAGACCCAGTACTTC
V gene: TRBV28
D gene: TRBD2
J gene: TRBJ2-5
clone size: many

CDR3 protein: CASSPKDILNSPLHF
CDR3 DNA: TGTGCCAGCTCACCGAAGGACATTTTGAATTCACCCCTCCACTTT
V gene: TRBV18
D gene: .
J gene: TRBJ1-6
clone size: many

CDR3 protein: CASSLGSPREDEQYF
CDR3 DNA: TGCGCCAGCAGCTTGGGCAGCCCACGCGAGGACGAGCAGTACTTC
V gene: TRBV5-1
D gene: .
J gene: TRBJ2-7
clone size: many

CDR3 protein: CASSSTSNTEAFF
CDR3 DNA: TGTGCCAGCAGCTCCACATCGAACACTGAAGCTTTCTTT
V gene: TRBV7-3
D gene: .
J gene: TRBJ1-1
clone size: many